This TCR beta chain was sequenced for a study of vaccination effects on CD4 cells after COVID-19. Only a few counts were recorded for this clone. What it recognizes is unknown. Study conclusions and caveats: There was only 1 of 255 vaccine-induced clones in healthy vaccinees that cross-reacted with common cold coronaviruses.

Expansion of antigen-specific CD4+ T cells with viral peptide pools was carried out by the ViraFEST assay before sequencing. Subsequent to 10 days of culture, CD4+ T cells were isolated. Vaccination of participants consisted of two doses of either the BNT162b2 or mRNA-1273 vaccine. Negative nucleocapsid antibody tests before and after vaccination confirmed no previous SARS-CoV-2 infection. Wells containing 1.5 million to 2.5 million PBMC each were cultured with 9 to 10 IU/ml IL-2 and 8.5 to 10 ug/ml peptides. Half of the medium was exchanged for IL-2 medium on both days 3 and 7. The CDR3 length is 13 residues. Trimming took off 1 base at V and 3 bases at J, with 10 bases between the two ends. Looked up from germline, CDR1 is GTSNPN and CDR2 is SVGIG (reference sequence). Repertoires were generated with immunoSEQ multiplex PCR, while TCRdb's copy carries only in-frame clones and drops some. The sample has approximately 74,000 clones; under 85% are singletons.

The sequence derives from a human donor who received a COVID-19 vaccine. The chain uses TRBV30 and TRBJ2-7; D is unclear. The sequenced sample was CD4+ T cells from PBMCs cultured with HCoV-OC43 spike peptides, obtained after COVID-19 vaccination. Documented subset: HCoV-OC43 spike overlapping peptide pool stimulation. CDR3 bases: TGTGCCTGGAGTGGCCTCCTTGGCTACGAGCAGTACGTC. Translation gives CAWSGLLGYEQYV.